This TCR beta chain was sequenced during a study of vaccination and CD4 T cells after COVID-19 (dated by TCRdb to about 2022). At the level of the whole study: The convalescent cohort comprised six males and four females, including two Hispanic individuals, seven Caucasians, two Asians and one multiracial person. For stimulating the cultures, overlapping spike peptide pools were used, derived from SARS-CoV-2 as well as from the common cold coronaviruses HCoV-NL63, HCoV-OC43 and HCoV-229E. Each participant got two doses of either the Pfizer-BioNTech BNT162b2 vaccine (n=8) or the Moderna mRNA-1273 vaccine (n=2). Control cultures received a CEFX viral epitope pool as the positive control, an HIV-1 Nef peptide pool as the negative control, or no peptide. Post-COVID blood samples were collected from convalescent patients a median of around 96 days after diagnosis, with a range of about 35 to 161 days. In nine to eleven COVID-19 convalescent patients and 4 infection-naive healthy vaccine recipients, researchers compared the spike-specific CD4+ TCR repertoire from before mRNA vaccination with the repertoire from after. Post-vaccine blood samples were taken a median of approximately 70 days after the second vaccine dose, with a range of roughly 13 to 250 days. At the TCR clonotype level, an earlier paper using these donors assessed memory CD4+ T cell crossreactivity between SARS-CoV-2 and common cold coronavirus spike proteins. Study-wide findings and limitations: Relatively few convalescent patients were included in the study, and early timepoints after natural infection were not analyzed. An increase in the median number of SARS-CoV-2-reactive clonotypes from roughly 20 after infection to some 38 after vaccination was observed, but the change was not found to be significant. Of the vaccine-specific clones in convalescent patients, 304 of 307, or nearly all, reacted only to SARS-CoV-2 spike and did not cross-react with common cold coronaviruses. In convalescent patients, a median around 90% of post-vaccine SARS-CoV-2-reactive clones were detected only after vaccination, and vaccine-specific priming was suggested by this finding.

Concerning this clonotype itself: No cognate antigen has been identified for it. It has no much larger one-base neighbor in the sample; base qualities were not kept.

The intended sense of this specimen's treatment or condition label: roughly ten-day PBMC culture with coronavirus spike peptide pools or control peptides (ViraFEST assay). CD4+ T cells from unexposed donors were collected before the COVID-19 pandemic (2011-2018). To expand antigen-specific T cells with peptide pools and then pick out the expanded clonotypes through TCR sequencing, the study relied on the ViraFEST assay. Each well held some 2 million PBMCs cultured with approximately 9.1 ug/ml peptide pools in IMDM containing roughly 5% human AB serum and around 10 IU/ml IL-2. On days 3 and 7, half of the culture medium was replaced with fresh IL-2-containing medium. After around 10 days of culture, CD4+ T cells were isolated by negative selection using the EasySep CD4+ T cell isolation kit. As cell numbers permitted, CD4+ T cells from unexposed donors were tested for reactivity to SARS-CoV-2 S and N and to four common cold coronavirus spike pools. PBMCs were separated from whole blood using Ficoll-Paque Plus gradient centrifugation and then either used fresh or cryopreserved at -140C. In general, triplicate wells were set up for every culture condition. The leukapheresis product for the unexposed donors was obtained through commercial purchase.

The method behind the library was PCR. DNA from cultured CD4+ T cells was subjected to TCR sequencing with the Oncomine TCR Beta short-read assay at the Johns Hopkins FTIC core. The QIAamp micro DNA kit was used to extract genomic DNA from the cultured CD4+ T cells. Oncomine TCR Beta libraries from cultured CD4+ T cells were pooled using unique dual indexes and sequenced on an Illumina iSeq 100. Per the original workflow: Non-productive sequences were removed, and CDR3s not starting with C, not ending with F or W, or shorter than 7 amino acids were discarded. The MANAFEST web application was used to identify antigen-specific clonotypes by comparing peptide-stimulated wells against reference wells and other culture wells. An FDR below 0.05, an odds ratio above 5, and a productive frequency above 0.1% in at least two of three replicate wells were required for clones to be considered positive. A clonotype was classed as cross-reactive if the clonotype showed significant expansion both in SARS-CoV-2 spike wells and in at least one common cold coronavirus spike condition. Levenshtein distances (stringdist) and unrooted phylogenetic trees (ape) in R version 3.6.1 were used to assess CDR3 homology. The public reads were run again by TCRdb, first through fastp at Q25 and then through MiXCR, and only productive beta chains were kept. Entries that share a CDR3 protein sequence are merged under the most common genes and DNA. For this entry, the V and J calls and clone size follow TCRdb and not the study's own pipeline. The sample table holds fewer than 7,500 distinct CDR3 sequences, of which 34% were seen once. The ten largest clones represent about 32% of the sample.

The germline V gene (reference sequence) sets CDR1 to SGHNT and CDR2 to YYREEE. The CDR3 has 17 amino acids, counting the end cysteine and phenylalanine. Kept here is only the CDR3 DNA, which spans 51 bases and is read in frame from base 1. V has 4 bases trimmed and J has 7 bases trimmed; junction bases matching no gene number 17. The chain is made from TRBV5-4 and TRBJ1-1, and 9 junctional nucleotides match TRBD1. This TCR derives from a human donor in good health. Sequenced: CD4+ T cells from blood, cultured in vitro. For the CDR3, the sequence is CASSPTPMDRGRGEAFF. The bases are TGTGCCAGCAGCCCAACACCAATGGACAGGGGCCGCGGTGAAGCTTTCTTT.